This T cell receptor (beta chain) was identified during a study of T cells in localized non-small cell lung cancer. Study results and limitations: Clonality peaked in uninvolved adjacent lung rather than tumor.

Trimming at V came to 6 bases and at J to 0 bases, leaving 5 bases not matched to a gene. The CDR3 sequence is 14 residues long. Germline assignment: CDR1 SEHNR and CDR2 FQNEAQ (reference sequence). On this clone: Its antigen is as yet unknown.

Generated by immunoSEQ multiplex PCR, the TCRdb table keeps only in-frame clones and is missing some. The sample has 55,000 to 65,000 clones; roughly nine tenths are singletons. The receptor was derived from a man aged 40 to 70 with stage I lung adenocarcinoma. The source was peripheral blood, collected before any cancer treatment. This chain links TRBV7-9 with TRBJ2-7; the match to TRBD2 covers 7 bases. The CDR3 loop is CASRPSGNSYEQYF. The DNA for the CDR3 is TGTGCCAGCAGACCAAGCGGGAACTCCTACGAGCAGTACTTC.